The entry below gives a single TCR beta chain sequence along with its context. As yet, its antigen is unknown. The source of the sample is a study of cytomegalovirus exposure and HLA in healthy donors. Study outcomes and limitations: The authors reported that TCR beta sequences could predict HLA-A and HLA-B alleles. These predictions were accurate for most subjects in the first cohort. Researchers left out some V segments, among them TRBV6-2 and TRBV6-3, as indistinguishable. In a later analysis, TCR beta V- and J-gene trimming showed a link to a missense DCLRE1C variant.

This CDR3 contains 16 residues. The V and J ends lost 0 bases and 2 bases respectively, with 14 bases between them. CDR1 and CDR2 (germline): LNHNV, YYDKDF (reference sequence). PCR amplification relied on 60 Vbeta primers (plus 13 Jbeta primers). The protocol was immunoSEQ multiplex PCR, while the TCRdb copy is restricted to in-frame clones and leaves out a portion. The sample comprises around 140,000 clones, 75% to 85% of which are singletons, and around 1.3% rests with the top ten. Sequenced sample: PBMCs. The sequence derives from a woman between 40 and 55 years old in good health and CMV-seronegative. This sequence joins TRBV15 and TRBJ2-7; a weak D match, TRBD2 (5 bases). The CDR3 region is CATSREGPAAAYEQYF. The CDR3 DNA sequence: TGTGCCACCAGCAGAGAGGGCCCAGCGGCAGCCTACGAGCAGTACTTC.